This TCR beta chain derives from a study of follicular helper T cells after annual influenza vaccination. About the research overall: Some donors were sampled over the 2013-2014, 2014-2015 and 2015-2016 vaccinations. Study-wide results and limits: Day 7 ICOS+CD38+ clones later appeared mostly in ICOS-CD38- cTfh.

This table comes from immunoSEQ multiplex PCR, and its TCRdb copy is limited to in-frame clones, with some not included. The sample contains approximately 10,000 clones, 65% to 85% of which appear only once. Documented time point: 2015-2016 season, 7 days after influenza vaccination. Each time point used about 35 to 110 mL of blood. In the case of this clone: Antigen unknown.

Germline CDR1 is SGHTA and CDR2 is FQGTGA. CDR3 length: 19 residues. The junction had 10 bases not matched to a gene; V was cut back by 1 base and J by 2 bases. This receptor was taken from an adult who received the influenza vaccine. The chain is built from TRBV7-3 and TRBJ2-3; 12 positions match TRBD2. The sequencing used CXCR5+ CD38- circulating T follicular helper cells from blood, collected 7 days after influenza vaccination. The subset here: circulating Tfh, non-naive CD4+CXCR5+PD-1+ (ICOS+CD38+ or ICOS-CD38-). The CDR3 sequence: CASSLIPGTSGGPTDTQYF. The CDR3 DNA sequence: TGTGCCAGCAGCTTAATTCCCGGTACTAGCGGGGGGCCCACAGATACGCAGTATTTT.